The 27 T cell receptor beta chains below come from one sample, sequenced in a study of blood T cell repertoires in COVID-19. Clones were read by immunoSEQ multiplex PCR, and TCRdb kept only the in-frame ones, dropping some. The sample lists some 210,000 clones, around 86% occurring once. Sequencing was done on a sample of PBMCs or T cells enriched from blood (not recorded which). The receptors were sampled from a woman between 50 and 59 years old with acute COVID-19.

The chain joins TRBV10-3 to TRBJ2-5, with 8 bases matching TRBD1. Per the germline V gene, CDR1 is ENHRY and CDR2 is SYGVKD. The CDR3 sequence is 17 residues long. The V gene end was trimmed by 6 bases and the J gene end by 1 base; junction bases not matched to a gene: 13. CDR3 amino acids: CAISDAAKGQAQETQYF. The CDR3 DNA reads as TGTGCCATCAGCGACGCCGCTAAGGGACAGGCCCAAGAGACCCAGTACTTC.

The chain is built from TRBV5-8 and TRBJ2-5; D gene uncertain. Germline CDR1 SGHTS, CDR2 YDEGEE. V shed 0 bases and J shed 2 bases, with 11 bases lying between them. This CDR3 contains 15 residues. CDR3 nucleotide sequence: TGTGCCAGCAGCTTGGTTTTTTTCCTTCAAGAGACCCAGTACTTC. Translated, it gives CASSLVFFLQETQYF. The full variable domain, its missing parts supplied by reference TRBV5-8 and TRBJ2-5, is EAGVTQSPTHLIKTRGQQATLRCSPISGHTSVYWYQQALGLGLQFLLWYDEGEERNRGNFPPRFSGRQFPNYSSELNVNALELEDSALYLCASSLVFFLQETQYFGPGTRLLVL.

CDR3: CASSMDSSGNTIYF. The DNA for the CDR3 is TGTGCCAGTAGTATGGACAGCTCTGGAAACACCATATATTTT. The chain joins TRBV19 to TRBJ1-3; D possibly corresponds to TRBD1 (6 bases). The CDR3 sequence is 14 residues long. V dropped 3 bases and J dropped 0 bases, with 6 bases sitting between them. From germline, CDR1 is LNHDA and CDR2 SQIVND (reference sequence). Full variable domain (remainder filled in from reference TRBV19 and TRBJ1-3): DGGITQSPKYLFRKEGQNVTLSCEQNLNHDAMYWYRQDPGQGLRLIYYSQIVNDFQKGDIAEGYSVSREKKESFPLTVTSAQKNPTAFYLCASSMDSSGNTIYFGEGSWLTVV.

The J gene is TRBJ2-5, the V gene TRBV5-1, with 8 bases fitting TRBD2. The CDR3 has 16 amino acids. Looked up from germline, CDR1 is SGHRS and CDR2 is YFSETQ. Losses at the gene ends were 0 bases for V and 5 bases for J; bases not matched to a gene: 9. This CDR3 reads CASSLASGGAYETQYF. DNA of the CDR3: TGCGCCAGCAGCTTGGCCTCCGGGGGGGCCTATGAGACCCAGTACTTC.

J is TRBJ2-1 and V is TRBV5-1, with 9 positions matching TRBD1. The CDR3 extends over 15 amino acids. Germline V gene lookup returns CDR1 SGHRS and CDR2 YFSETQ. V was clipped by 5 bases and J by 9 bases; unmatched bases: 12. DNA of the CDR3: TGCGCCAGCAGACAACCGGGACAGGGTATATCTGAGCAGTTCTTC. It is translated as CASRQPGQGISEQFF.

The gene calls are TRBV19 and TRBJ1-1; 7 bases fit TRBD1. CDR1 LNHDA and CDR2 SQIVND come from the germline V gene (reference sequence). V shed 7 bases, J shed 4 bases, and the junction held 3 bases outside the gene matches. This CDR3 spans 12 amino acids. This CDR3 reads CASTQGRTEAFF. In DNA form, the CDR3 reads TGTGCCAGTACACAGGGGCGCACTGAAGCTTTCTTT.

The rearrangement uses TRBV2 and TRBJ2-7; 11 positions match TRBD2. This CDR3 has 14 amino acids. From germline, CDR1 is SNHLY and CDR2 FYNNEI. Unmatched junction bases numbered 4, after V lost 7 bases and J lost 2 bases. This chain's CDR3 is CASTGTSGTYEQYF. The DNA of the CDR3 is TGTGCCAGCACTGGGACTAGCGGTACCTACGAGCAGTACTTC.

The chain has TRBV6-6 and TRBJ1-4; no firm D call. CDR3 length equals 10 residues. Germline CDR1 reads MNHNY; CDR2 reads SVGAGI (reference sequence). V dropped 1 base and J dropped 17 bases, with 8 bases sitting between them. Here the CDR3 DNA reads TGTGCCAGCAGTTACTGGCGGATATTTTTT. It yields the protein CASSYWRIFF.

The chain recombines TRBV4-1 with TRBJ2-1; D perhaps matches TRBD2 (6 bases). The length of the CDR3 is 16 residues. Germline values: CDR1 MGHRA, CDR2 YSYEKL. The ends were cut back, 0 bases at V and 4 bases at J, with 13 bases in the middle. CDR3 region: CASSQEGLARYNEQFF. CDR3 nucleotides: TGCGCCAGCAGCCAAGAGGGGCTAGCGAGATACAATGAGCAGTTCTTC.

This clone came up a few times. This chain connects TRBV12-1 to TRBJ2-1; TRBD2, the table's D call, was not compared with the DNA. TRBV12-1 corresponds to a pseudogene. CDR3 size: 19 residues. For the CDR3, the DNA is TGTGCCAGCAGCTTTGGAGGTCACATCACAGCGGGGGTCTACAATGAGCAGTTCTTC. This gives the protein CASSFGGHITAGVYNEQFF.

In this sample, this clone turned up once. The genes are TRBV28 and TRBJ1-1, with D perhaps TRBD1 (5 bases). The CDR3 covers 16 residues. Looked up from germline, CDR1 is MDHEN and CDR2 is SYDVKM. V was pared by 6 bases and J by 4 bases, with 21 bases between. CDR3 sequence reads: CASSPIGGVGGTEAFF. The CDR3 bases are TGTGCCAGCAGCCCGATCGGGGGAGTGGGCGGCACTGAAGCTTTCTTT.

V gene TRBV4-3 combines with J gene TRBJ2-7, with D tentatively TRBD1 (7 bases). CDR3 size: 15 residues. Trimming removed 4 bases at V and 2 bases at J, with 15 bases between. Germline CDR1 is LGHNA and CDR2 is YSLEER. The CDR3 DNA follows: TGCGCCAGCAGCCGCGGGGCAGGGGGGACCTACGAGCAGTACTTC. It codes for CASSRGAGGTYEQYF.

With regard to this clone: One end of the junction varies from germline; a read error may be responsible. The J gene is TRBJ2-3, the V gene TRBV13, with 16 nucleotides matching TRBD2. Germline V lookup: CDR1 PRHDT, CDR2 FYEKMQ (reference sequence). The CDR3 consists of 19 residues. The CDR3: CASSLGTSGRAGVTDTQYF. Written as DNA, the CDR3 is TGTGCCAGCAGCCTAGGGACTAGCGGGAGGGCCGGGGTCACAGATACGCAGTATTTT.

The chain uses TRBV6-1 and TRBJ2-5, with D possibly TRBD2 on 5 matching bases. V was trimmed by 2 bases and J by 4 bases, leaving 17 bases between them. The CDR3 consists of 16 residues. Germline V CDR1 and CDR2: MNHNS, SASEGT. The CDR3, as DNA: TGTGCCAGCAGTGAAATCGGGTTCGGGGTACGAGAGACCCAGTACTTC. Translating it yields CASSEIGFGVRETQYF.

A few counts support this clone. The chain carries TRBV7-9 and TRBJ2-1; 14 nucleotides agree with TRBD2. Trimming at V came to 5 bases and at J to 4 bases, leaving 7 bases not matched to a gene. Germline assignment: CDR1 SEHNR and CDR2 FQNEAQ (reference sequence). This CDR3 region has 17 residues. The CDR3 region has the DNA TGTGCCAGCAGCCCTGGGACTAGCGGGAGTGGTTACAATGAGCAGTTCTTC. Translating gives CASSPGTSGSGYNEQFF.

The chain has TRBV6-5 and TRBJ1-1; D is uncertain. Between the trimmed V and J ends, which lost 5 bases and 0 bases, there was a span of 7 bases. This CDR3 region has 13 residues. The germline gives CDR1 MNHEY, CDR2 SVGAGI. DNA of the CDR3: TGTGCCAGCAGTCCAACAATGAACACTGAAGCTTTCTTT. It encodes CASSPTMNTEAFF.

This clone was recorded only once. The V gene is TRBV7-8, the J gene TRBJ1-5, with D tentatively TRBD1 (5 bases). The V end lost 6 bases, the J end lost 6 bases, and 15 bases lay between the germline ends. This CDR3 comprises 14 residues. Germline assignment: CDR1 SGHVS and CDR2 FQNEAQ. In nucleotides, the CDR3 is TGTGCCAGCAGTCAGGGCCAAGTTGGTCAGCCCCAGCATTTT. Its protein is CASSQGQVGQPQHF.

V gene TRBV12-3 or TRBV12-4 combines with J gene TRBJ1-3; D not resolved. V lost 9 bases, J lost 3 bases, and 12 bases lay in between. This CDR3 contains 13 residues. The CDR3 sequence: CARRVSGGNTIYF. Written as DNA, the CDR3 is TGTGCCAGACGCGTGTCGGGTGGAAACACCATATATTTT.

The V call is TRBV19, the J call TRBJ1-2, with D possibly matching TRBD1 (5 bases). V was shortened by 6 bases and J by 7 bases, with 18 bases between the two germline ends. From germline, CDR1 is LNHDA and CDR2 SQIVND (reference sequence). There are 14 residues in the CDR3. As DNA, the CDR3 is TGTGCCAGTAGCGTGCGGGGGGATAGTTTTGGCTACACCTTC. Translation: CASSVRGDSFGYTF.

This CDR3 reads CASSSAGGRNSPLHF. DNA for the CDR3: TGTGCCAGCAGTTCGGCAGGGGGAAGGAATTCACCCCTCCACTTT. V usage is TRBV6-5 and J usage is TRBJ1-6; TRBD1 agrees at 7 bases. Germline V gives CDR1 MNHEY, CDR2 SVGAGI. The CDR3 totals 15 residues. The trim removed 4 bases at V and 7 bases at J, leaving 7 bases unmatched.

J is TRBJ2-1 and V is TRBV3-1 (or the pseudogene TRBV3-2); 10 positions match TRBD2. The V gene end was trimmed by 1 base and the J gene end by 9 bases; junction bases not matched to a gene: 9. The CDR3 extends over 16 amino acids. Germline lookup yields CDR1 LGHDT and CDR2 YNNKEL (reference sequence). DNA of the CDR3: TGTGCCAGCAGCCAAGGGACGACTAGCGGGTCTCTTGAGCAGTTCTTC. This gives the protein CASSQGTTSGSLEQFF.

CDR3 loop: CASSEWSQPQHF. CDR3 coding DNA: TGTGCCAGCAGTGAATGGAGTCAGCCCCAGCATTTT. This chain links TRBV6-1 with TRBJ1-5; D is unresolved. This CDR3 is 12 amino acids long. Germline V lookup: CDR1 MNHNS, CDR2 SASEGT. Trimming took off 2 bases at V and 6 bases at J, with 5 bases between the two ends.

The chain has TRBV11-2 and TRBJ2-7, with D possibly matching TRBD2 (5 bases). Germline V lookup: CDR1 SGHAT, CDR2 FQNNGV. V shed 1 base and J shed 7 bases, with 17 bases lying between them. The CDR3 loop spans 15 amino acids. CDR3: CASSLGGGRLGEQYF. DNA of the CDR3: TGTGCCAGCAGCTTAGGTGGAGGACGGTTAGGGGAGCAGTACTTC.

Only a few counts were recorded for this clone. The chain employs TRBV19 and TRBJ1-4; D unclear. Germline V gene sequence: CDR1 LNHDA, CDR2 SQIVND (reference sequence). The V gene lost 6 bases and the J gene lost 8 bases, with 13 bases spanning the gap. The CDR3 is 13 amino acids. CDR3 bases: TGTGCCAGTAGAGGCGGTATGGCGGAAAAACTGTTTTTT. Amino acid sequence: CASRGGMAEKLFF.

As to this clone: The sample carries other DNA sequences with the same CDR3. In nucleotides, the CDR3 is TGTGCCAGCAGCCCGGGCCAGGGGAACTATGGCTACACCTTC. Amino acids: CASSPGQGNYGYTF. The V gene is TRBV11-2, the J gene TRBJ1-2; tentatively, D is TRBD1 (6 bases). This CDR3 spans 14 amino acids. Germline lookup yields CDR1 SGHAT and CDR2 FQNNGV. Trimming stripped 5 bases from V and 2 bases from J, with 12 bases between.

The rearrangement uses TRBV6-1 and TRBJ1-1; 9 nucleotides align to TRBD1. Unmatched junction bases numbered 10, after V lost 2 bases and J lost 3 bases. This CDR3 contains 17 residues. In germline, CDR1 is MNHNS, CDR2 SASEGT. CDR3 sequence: CASSERGTGRFDTEAFF. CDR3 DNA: TGTGCCAGCAGTGAAAGGGGGACAGGGAGGTTTGACACTGAAGCTTTCTTT.

The chain's CDR3 is CASSARDSSTDTQYF. Written as DNA, the CDR3 is TGTGCCAGCAGCGCCCGGGACAGCAGCACAGATACGCAGTATTTT. V is TRBV5-8 and J is TRBJ2-3, with 7 positions matching TRBD1. Trimming removed 4 bases from V and 0 bases from J; junction bases left unmatched: 5. This CDR3 region has 15 residues. From germline, CDR1 is SGHTS and CDR2 YDEGEE.